These 29 T cell receptor beta chains were sequenced from one sample in a study of blood T cell repertoires in COVID-19. Some clones are missing from TCRdb's copy, which holds only in-frame ones; the method was immunoSEQ multiplex PCR. The table lists 85,000 to 100,000 clones, just over 85% of them singletons. Sequences were obtained from peripheral blood. The origin of the receptors is a woman in her sixties or seventies in a cohort sampled during active or convalescent COVID-19.

Remarks on this clone: The same CDR3 is also encoded by other DNA sequences in this sample. The chain employs TRBV6-5 and TRBJ1-5; D might be TRBD1 (6 bases). V was shortened by 4 bases and J by 2 bases, with 9 bases between the two germline ends. This CDR3 has 14 amino acids. Looked up from germline, CDR1 is MNHEY and CDR2 is SVGAGI. The CDR3 DNA sequence: TGTGCCAGCAGTTCCCGACAGGGCAATCAGCCCCAGCATTTT. This codes for CASSSRQGNQPQHF.

V usage is TRBV5-1 and J usage is TRBJ2-5; 7 nucleotides agree with TRBD2. Per germline, CDR1 SGHRS and CDR2 YFSETQ. The trim removed 4 bases at V and 5 bases at J, leaving 11 bases unmatched. This CDR3 has 15 amino acids. The CDR3 DNA sequence: TGCGCCAGCAGCGCTGGGGCGGGAGTCGGGGAGACCCAGTACTTC. Translating it yields CASSAGAGVGETQYF.

This clone was found once. The chain recombines TRBV19 with TRBJ2-2; the match to TRBD2 covers 8 bases. The V gene's germline CDR1 is LNHDA and CDR2 SQIVND (reference sequence). V lost 10 bases to trimming and J lost 7 bases; unmatched junction nucleotides: 14. This CDR3 has 15 amino acids. The CDR3 nucleotides are TGTGCCACCCACCGGGGGGGGTCGATCCGCGGGGAGCTGTTTTTT. Translation gives CATHRGGSIRGELFF. The entire variable domain, with the rest obtained from reference TRBV19 and TRBJ2-2, is as follows: DGGITQSPKYLFRKEGQNVTLSCEQNLNHDAMYWYRQDPGQGLRLIYYSQIVNDFQKGDIAEGYSVSREKKESFPLTVTSAQKNPTAFYLCATHRGGSIRGELFFGEGSRLTVL.

This sequence joins TRBV29-1 and TRBJ1-2, with 8 bases that match TRBD1. Germline trimming cut 4 bases from V and 3 bases from J; bases unmatched to any gene: 4. Germline V CDR1 and CDR2: SQVTM, ANQGSEA. This CDR3 has 13 residues. The CDR3 DNA sequence: TGCAGCGTTGGGCAGGGGGCCGACTATGGCTACACCTTC. This sequence encodes CSVGQGADYGYTF.

The chain employs TRBV20-1 and TRBJ2-3; 11 bases line up with TRBD2. Germline V lookup: CDR1 DFQATT, CDR2 SNEGSKA (reference sequence). The CDR3 spans 15 residues. Losses at the gene ends were 3 bases for V and 3 bases for J; bases not matched to a gene: 5. For the CDR3, the DNA is TGCAGTGCTAGTGTCCTAGCGGGAGGAACAGATACGCAGTATTTT. As protein: CSASVLAGGTDTQYF.

Here the CDR3 reads CASSPIPPDTQYF. CDR3 nucleotide sequence: TGTGCCAGCAGCCCTATCCCCCCAGATACGCAGTATTTT. The chain recombines TRBV3-1 (or the pseudogene TRBV3-2) with TRBJ2-3; no reliable D call. The CDR3 has 13 amino acids. Germline V lookup: CDR1 LGHDT, CDR2 YNNKEL (reference sequence). Trimming shortened V by 4 bases and J by 4 bases, and 9 bases separated the two germline ends.

This clone was observed once. This chain connects TRBV19 to TRBJ2-5; D uncertain. CDR3 length equals 13 residues. The ends were cut back, 3 bases at V and 5 bases at J, with 10 bases in the middle. From germline, CDR1 is LNHDA and CDR2 SQIVND (reference sequence). The CDR3 here is CASSINPGETQYF. DNA for the CDR3: TGTGCCAGTAGTATTAATCCCGGGGAGACCCAGTACTTC.

The chain couples TRBV6-5 to TRBJ1-5, with 7 positions matching TRBD1. The CDR3 is 15 residues long. CDR1 is MNHEY, CDR2 SVGAGI, per germline. The ends lost 8 bases at V and 0 bases at J; junction bases unmatched: 7. CDR3 in amino acids: CASAATGASNQPQHF. CDR3 nucleotide sequence: TGTGCCAGCGCTGCCACAGGGGCTAGCAATCAGCCCCAGCATTTT.

The rearrangement joins TRBV6-5 to TRBJ1-3, with D unresolved. Trimming removed 2 bases from V and 0 bases from J, with 11 bases in between. The germline gives CDR1 MNHEY, CDR2 SVGAGI. The CDR3 spans 16 residues. The DNA for the CDR3 is TGTGCCAGCAGTTACGATGGAGTGCTCTCTGGAAACACCATATATTTT. This sequence encodes CASSYDGVLSGNTIYF.

The chain employs TRBV9 and TRBJ1-2; D may be TRBD1 (5 bases). CDR1 is SGDLS, CDR2 YYNGEE, per germline. V was shortened by 6 bases and J by 13 bases, with 22 bases between the two germline ends. CDR3 length equals 13 residues. The CDR3 here is CASTEQPGGRPTF. The CDR3 DNA is TGTGCCAGCACCGAACAACCGGGGGGACGTCCCACCTTC.

V is TRBV5-3 and J is TRBJ2-1; a possible D gene is TRBD2 (6 bases). TRBV5-3 is given ORF status, its function remaining uncertain. V was shortened by 3 bases and J by 0 bases, with 22 bases between the two germline ends. This CDR3 is built from 19 residues. The CDR3 protein is CARSYGLPSSLSSYNEQFF. Here the CDR3 DNA reads TGTGCCAGAAGCTACGGACTACCCTCATCACTTAGCTCCTACAATGAGCAGTTCTTC.

The CDR3 here is CASSESTGGGTEAFF. DNA for the CDR3: TGCGCCAGCAGTGAGTCCACAGGGGGAGGCACTGAAGCTTTCTTT. The gene calls are TRBV10-1 and TRBJ1-1; 8 nucleotides agree with TRBD1. The germline V gene encodes CDR1 WNHNN and CDR2 SYGVQD (reference sequence). The CDR3 runs to 15 residues. V was pared by 0 bases and J by 4 bases, with 4 bases of the junction left unmatched.

This clone is a singleton in its sample. J is TRBJ1-1 and V is TRBV18; 8 bases align to TRBD1. Germline-derived CDR1 and CDR2 are KGHSH and LQKENI. V was clipped by 8 bases and J by 4 bases; unmatched bases: 6. This CDR3 region has 13 residues. The CDR3 loop is CASATGVGTEAFF. CDR3 in DNA: TGTGCCAGCGCGACAGGGGTTGGCACTGAAGCTTTCTTT.

This chain connects TRBV21-1 to TRBJ1-1; the DNA was not compared with TRBD1, the D call given in the table. TRBV21-1 is tagged as a pseudogene. CDR3 size: 16 residues. CDR3: CASSKDRGRSGTEAFF. CDR3 DNA sequence: TGTGCCAGCAGCAAAGACAGGGGGAGATCGGGCACTGAAGCTTTCTTT.

CDR3 sequence reads: CASSQDLSTDHSYNEQFF. CDR3 coding DNA: TGTGCCAGCAGCCAAGACCTCTCGACAGACCACTCCTACAATGAGCAGTTCTTC. This chain links TRBV14 with TRBJ2-1, with D perhaps TRBD1 (5 bases). Germline V CDR1 and CDR2: SGHDN, FVKESK. This CDR3 has 18 residues. Trimming stripped 0 bases from V and 0 bases from J, with 15 bases between.

The chain is built from TRBV15 and TRBJ2-5, with 8 bases lining up with TRBD2. Trimming at V came to 3 bases and at J to 5 bases, leaving 2 bases not matched to a gene. The germline gives CDR1 LNHNV, CDR2 YYDKDF (reference sequence). This CDR3 spans 13 amino acids. In DNA, the CDR3 is TGTGCCACCAGCAGGACTAGCGAGGAGACCCAGTACTTC. This translates into CATSRTSEETQYF. Full variable domain (outside the CDR3, taken from reference TRBV15 and TRBJ2-5): DAMVIQNPRYQVTQFGKPVTLSCSQTLNHNVMYWYQQKSSQAPKLLFHYYDKDFNNEADTPDNFQSRRPNTSFCFLDIRSPGLGDTAMYLCATSRTSEETQYFGPGTRLLVL.

This chain joins TRBV19 and TRBJ2-2; unclear D gene. The V end lost 6 bases, the J end lost 0 bases, and 11 bases lay between the germline ends. The length of the CDR3 is 15 residues. In germline, CDR1 is LNHDA, CDR2 SQIVND (reference sequence). CDR3 DNA sequence: TGTGCCAGTAGCACCTGGCAACCGAACACCGGGGAGCTGTTTTTT. It is translated as CASSTWQPNTGELFF.

The V gene is TRBV9, the J gene TRBJ1-4; no clear D gene. V shed 0 bases and J shed 6 bases, with 15 bases lying between them. Germline-derived CDR1 and CDR2 are SGDLS and YYNGEE. The CDR3 length is 16 residues. The chain's CDR3 is CASSVGRSTPDEKLFF. The CDR3 DNA reads as TGTGCCAGCAGCGTAGGGAGGTCGACGCCCGATGAAAAACTGTTTTTT. The full variable domain, its missing parts supplied by reference TRBV9 and TRBJ1-4, is DSGVTQTPKHLITATGQRVTLRCSPRSGDLSVYWYQQSLDQGLQFLIQYYNGEERAKGNILERFSAQQFPDLHSELNLSSLELGDSALYFCASSVGRSTPDEKLFFGSGTQLSVL.

The table lists this clone with a few counts. V usage is TRBV28 and J usage is TRBJ2-1; 12 positions match TRBD2. The CDR3 spans 17 residues. CDR1 is MDHEN, CDR2 SYDVKM, per germline. Germline trimming cut 5 bases from V and 2 bases from J; bases unmatched to any gene: 7. Here the CDR3 reads CASSAQGLAGPYNEQFF. Written as DNA, the CDR3 is TGTGCCAGCAGTGCCCAAGGACTAGCGGGACCCTACAATGAGCAGTTCTTC.

The genes are TRBV5-1 and TRBJ2-1; tentative D call: TRBD2 (5 bases). This CDR3 contains 14 residues. V lost 4 bases, J lost 0 bases, and 8 bases lay in between. Germline values: CDR1 SGHRS, CDR2 YFSETQ. The CDR3 protein is CASSREGSYNEQFF. CDR3 nucleotide sequence: TGCGCCAGCAGCAGAGAGGGCTCCTACAATGAGCAGTTCTTC.

The chain couples TRBV10-3 to TRBJ2-1; TRBD1 agrees at 8 bases. The CDR3 totals 13 residues. Germline-derived CDR1 and CDR2 are ENHRY and SYGVKD. V was pared by 7 bases and J by 9 bases, with 8 bases of the junction left unmatched. This CDR3 reads CAITVRGRGEQFF. The CDR3 bases are TGTGCCATCACGGTCAGGGGGCGTGGTGAGCAGTTCTTC.

The chain combines TRBV9 with TRBJ1-5; 9 nucleotides match TRBD1. The CDR3 has 14 residues. V lost 3 bases, J lost 5 bases, and 3 bases stayed unmatched. Germline assignment: CDR1 SGDLS and CDR2 YYNGEE. DNA of the CDR3: TGTGCCAGCAGCGCCGGGACAGGGCATCAGCCCCAGCATTTT. This gives the protein CASSAGTGHQPQHF.

The chain recombines TRBV9 with TRBJ1-6; weak D call: TRBD1 (6 bases). The CDR3 is 14 residues long. Deletions cut 3 bases from V and 8 bases from J, with 12 bases between. Germline CDR1 and CDR2: SGDLS and YYNGEE. The CDR3 nucleotides are TGTGCCAGCAGCGGAGGGCCAGGGGATTCACCCCTCCACTTT. Translation: CASSGGPGDSPLHF. The variable domain in full, with the rest retrieved from reference TRBV9 and TRBJ1-6, is DSGVTQTPKHLITATGQRVTLRCSPRSGDLSVYWYQQSLDQGLQFLIQYYNGEERAKGNILERFSAQQFPDLHSELNLSSLELGDSALYFCASSGGPGDSPLHFGNGTRLTVT.

The V call is TRBV5-1, the J call TRBJ2-6; 7 bases are a match to TRBD1. The CDR3 length is 16 residues. The germline V gene has CDR1 SGHRS and CDR2 YFSETQ. V shed 0 bases, J shed 1 base, and the junction held 1 base outside the gene matches. Written as DNA, the CDR3 is TGCGCCAGCAGCTTGGAGACAGGGTCTGGGGCCAACGTCCTGACTTTC. This sequence encodes CASSLETGSGANVLTF. The full variable domain, with the rest looked up from reference TRBV5-1 and TRBJ2-6, is KAGVTQTPRYLIKTRGQQVTLSCSPISGHRSVSWYQQTPGQGLQFLFEYFSETQRNKGNFPGRFSGRQFSNSRSEMNVSTLELGDSALYLCASSLETGSGANVLTFGAGSRLTVL.

This clone was seen a few times. The chain is built from TRBV15 and TRBJ1-5, with D unresolved. This CDR3 is built from 15 residues. Deletions cut 0 bases from V and 4 bases from J, with 10 bases between. CDR1 and CDR2 from the germline V gene are LNHNV and YYDKDF (reference sequence). CDR3 in DNA: TGTGCCACCAGCAGAGATCCGGCGACTAATCAGCCCCAGCATTTT. Residues: CATSRDPATNQPQHF.

The gene calls are TRBV5-1 and TRBJ1-2; possibly TRBD1 for D (5 bases). Per germline, CDR1 SGHRS and CDR2 YFSETQ. Trimming took off 0 bases at V and 10 bases at J, with 10 bases between the two ends. The length of the CDR3 is 12 residues. The CDR3 sequence is CASSLADSFYTF. DNA for the CDR3: TGCGCCAGCAGCTTGGCTGACAGCTTCTACACCTTC.

The chain is built from TRBV10-1 and TRBJ2-4; 7 nucleotides align to TRBD2. CDR1 and CDR2 from the germline V gene are WNHNN and SYGVQD (reference sequence). V lost 2 bases, J lost 6 bases, and 1 base stayed unmatched. CDR3 size: 13 residues. The CDR3 DNA reads TGCGCCAGCAGTGAGGGGGGGGGAAACATTCAGTACTTC. Its protein product is CASSEGGGNIQYF.

This clone was seen a single time. The junction does not match germline at one end; this may be a read error. The chain's CDR3 is CSVRGGSHNEQFF. DNA for the CDR3: TGCAGCGTCCGGGGGGGCTCCCACAATGAGCAGTTCTTC. This sequence joins TRBV29-1 and TRBJ2-1, with TRBD2 identical over 8 bases. Germline lookup yields CDR1 SQVTM and CDR2 ANQGSEA. The CDR3 spans 13 residues.

The chain couples TRBV3-1 (or the pseudogene TRBV3-2) to TRBJ2-5, with a possible D match to TRBD1 (6 bases). Trimming pared 3 bases from V and 1 base from J, leaving 12 bases between. This CDR3 spans 15 amino acids. Germline V gene data show CDR1 as LGHDT and CDR2 as YNNKEL (reference sequence). In DNA, the CDR3 is TGTGCCAGCAGCCAGGCCACAGGGATCCAAGAGACCCAGTACTTC. Translating gives CASSQATGIQETQYF.